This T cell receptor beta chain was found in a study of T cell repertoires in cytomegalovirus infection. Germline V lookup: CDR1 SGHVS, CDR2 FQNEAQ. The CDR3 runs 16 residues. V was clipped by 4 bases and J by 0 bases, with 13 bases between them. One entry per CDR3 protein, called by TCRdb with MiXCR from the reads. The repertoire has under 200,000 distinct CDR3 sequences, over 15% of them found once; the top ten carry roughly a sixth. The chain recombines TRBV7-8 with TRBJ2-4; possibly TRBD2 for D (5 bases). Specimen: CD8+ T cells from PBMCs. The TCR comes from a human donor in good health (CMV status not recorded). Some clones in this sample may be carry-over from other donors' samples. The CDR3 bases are TGTGCCAGCAGCTGGGCATTTGGACTAGCCAAAAACATTCAGTACTTC. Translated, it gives CASSWAFGLAKNIQYF.